This is a list of T cell receptor beta chains from one sample in a study of Graves' ophthalmopathy and Graves' hyperthyroidism. TCRdb called the multiplex PCR reads again in MiXCR, with one record for every CDR3 protein. The sample carries roughly 410,000 distinct CDR3 sequences, approximately 15% recorded once. The sample was peripheral blood. The source is a woman aged 18 to 35 with stable Graves' hyperthyroidism. Both conserved end residues are part of each CDR3. Fields, in order: V gene, J gene, CDR3 length, CDR3 protein.

TRBV6-1	TRBJ1-2	16	CASSESGDGSFGGYTF
TRBV11-3	TRBJ2-7	12	CASSSGPNEQYF
TRBV5-1	TRBJ1-1	13	CASSQNTNTEAFF
TRBV12-3/TRBV12-4	TRBJ1-1	14	CASSSAQWRTEAFF
TRBV6-4	TRBJ1-1	14	CASSDWSRGTPAFF
TRBV7-9	TRBJ1-2	12	CASRQNGYGYTF
TRBV19	TRBJ1-2	14	CASSTPGLNYGYTF
TRBV2	TRBJ1-1	17	CASSFNSRPADGTEAFF
TRBV12-5	TRBJ1-1	14	CASGSGRWGTEAFF
TRBV19	TRBJ1-5	17	CASTPLSRQARNQPQHF
TRBV12-3/TRBV12-4	TRBJ2-2	15	CASSGLAVYTGELFF
TRBV2	TRBJ2-7	15	CASSEGNSGYYEQYF
TRBV29-1	TRBJ1-2	16	CSVEGQEYPANYGYTF
TRBV7-2	TRBJ2-5	16	CASSPNARLAGETQYF
TRBV7-9	TRBJ1-1	12	CASSLKSTEAFF
TRBV15	TRBJ1-1	18	CATSRDKWVLILGAVAFF
TRBV11-2	TRBJ2-2	15	CASSPTASNTGELFF
TRBV2	TRBJ2-2	14	CASRAGTTTGELFF
TRBV6-1	TRBJ1-1	13	CASSATGAMEAFF
TRBV6-5	TRBJ1-1	16	CASSYSWTGMNTEAFF
TRBV27	TRBJ1-1	15	CASSLSGQLNTEAFF
TRBV5-1	TRBJ2-2	16	CASSLIGQVVTGELFF
TRBV15	TRBJ1-1	13	CATSRDFEGEAFF
TRBV6-1	TRBJ1-6	19	CASSGATDLKSSYNSPLHF
TRBV20-1	TRBJ1-1	14	CSAPPGFGDTEAFF
TRBV10-3	TRBJ2-5	15	CAISEGQEKEGAQYF
TRBV2	TRBJ1-2	13	CASSDMGNYGYTF
TRBV6-1	TRBJ1-1	14	CASSTTGKNTEAFF
TRBV20-1	TRBJ2-5	19	CSARSTLGLAGGRVETQYF
TRBV10-3	TRBJ2-7	18	CAISEPHSGTPSSYEQYF
TRBV6-4	TRBJ2-7	15	CASSDSTSGGAEQYF
TRBV20-1	TRBJ1-2	14	CSADRGQGNYGYTF
TRBV7-3	TRBJ2-2	13	CASSKGGAGELFF
TRBV6-1	TRBJ2-7	14	CASNPAGDNYEQYF
TRBV6-1	TRBJ1-5	16	CASSEVSGGSNQPQHF
TRBV15	TRBJ1-5	12	CATSVRNQPQHF
TRBV29-1	TRBJ1-2	11	CSVDGQGGYTF
TRBV4-2	TRBJ1-1	14	CASSHSALDTEAFF
TRBV19	TRBJ2-2	14	CASSIGGRTGELFF
TRBV5-1	TRBJ2-6	19	CASSLALGQGAAGANVLTF
TRBV6-5	TRBJ1-2	12	CASNLQGSGYTF
TRBV11-2	TRBJ1-1	17	CASSSRGEGGAIDRAFF
TRBV13	TRBJ2-7	13	CASTLGQSGEQYF
TRBV7-9	TRBJ2-7	14	CASSLARGFYEQYF
TRBV12-3/TRBV12-4	TRBJ2-7	12	CASSFGVSEQYF
TRBV12-3/TRBV12-4	TRBJ2-7	14	CASSTRDRAYEQYF
TRBV13	TRBJ2-7	14	CASRILGGAYEQYF
TRBV12-3/TRBV12-4	TRBJ2-2	18	CASSLRVLAGGGPGELFF
TRBV4-2	TRBJ2-5	18	CASSQGKVQGAQMQTQYF
TRBV20-1	TRBJ1-6	14	CSASDRAMSSPLHF
TRBV6-1	TRBJ1-1	16	CASRHRTGGASTEAFF
TRBV18	TRBJ1-2	15	CASSTSIPGGKGYTF